This TCR beta chain was identified during a study of shared clonotypes between healthy human individuals. This clone was recorded once. Terminally differentiated effector memory CD45RA+ cells were excluded from the naive CD8 cells, which were CD45RO-negative and positively selected for CCR7. CDR1 and CDR2 from the germline V gene are SGHDT and YYEEEE. V was trimmed by 6 bases and J by 3 bases, leaving 16 bases between them. The CDR3 loop spans 14 amino acids. Here immunoSEQ multiplex PCR was the method, and the copy in TCRdb shows in-frame clones only, minus some. The sample holds around 600,000 clones, 98% seen once.

The clonotype was recovered from a man in his thirties or forties in good health. The V call is TRBV5-6, the J call TRBJ2-7, with a possible D match to TRBD2 (6 bases). The sample taken for sequencing was naive CD8+ T cells sorted from blood. CDR3 loop: CASTVVGLIYEQYF. CDR3 bases: TGTGCCAGCACCGTAGTGGGACTCATCTACGAGCAGTACTTC.